These 22 T cell receptor beta chains came from one sample sequenced in a study of chemoradiotherapy in HPV16-positive cancers. The table came from immunoSEQ multiplex PCR; TCRdb's copy has only in-frame clones and leaves some out. Here the sample spans about 22,000 clones, over 85% being singletons. Sequenced material: blood, taken from a patient who underwent chemoradiotherapy. The receptors originated from a human donor with HPV-associated anogenital cancer.

This chain connects TRBV2 to TRBJ2-7; D might be TRBD1 or TRBD2, each matching 6 bases. V was clipped by 3 bases and J by 4 bases, with 13 bases between them. The CDR3 contains 14 residues. Per germline, CDR1 SNHLY and CDR2 FYNNEI. Written as DNA, the CDR3 is TGTGCCAGCAGTGACGGAGGGGGAGGATACGAGCAGTACTTC. Protein sequence: CASSDGGGGYEQYF.

The count of this clone is one. The chain joins TRBV7-9 to TRBJ1-5; no reliable D call. V was clipped by 1 base and J by 4 bases, with 11 bases between them. The length of the CDR3 is 15 residues. The germline CDR1 and CDR2 sequences are SEHNR and FQNEAQ (reference sequence). CDR3 residues: CASSLEGGANQPQHF. CDR3 nucleotide sequence: TGTGCCAGCAGCTTAGAGGGTGGTGCGAATCAGCCCCAGCATTTT.

The rearrangement links TRBV6-1 to TRBJ1-2, with D possibly TRBD1 on 5 matching bases. The CDR3 is made up of 15 amino acids. In germline, CDR1 is MNHNS, CDR2 SASEGT. Trimming cost V 5 bases and J 0 bases, with 13 bases left between them. CDR3 DNA: TGTGCCAGCAGTTTTGGACGGGGGGCTAACTATGGCTACACCTTC. It encodes CASSFGRGANYGYTF.

This chain uses TRBV6-1 with TRBJ2-1; D call uncertain. Trimming removed 7 bases at V and 6 bases at J, with 10 bases between. The CDR3 contains 12 residues. CDR1 and CDR2 (germline): MNHNS, SASEGT. The CDR3 coding sequence is TGTGCCAGCACTCGACATCCCAATGAGCAGTTCTTC. It is translated as CASTRHPNEQFF.

The V gene is TRBV6-5, the J gene TRBJ2-2, with D perhaps assigned TRBD1 or TRBD2 (5 bases each). The CDR3 has 15 amino acids. V lost 8 bases and J lost 0, with 13 bases in between. Per the germline V gene, CDR1 is MNHEY and CDR2 is SVGAGI. The CDR3 loop is CASRRDGANTGELFF. In nucleotides, the CDR3 is TGTGCCAGCCGAAGGGACGGAGCGAACACCGGGGAGCTGTTTTTT.

Here the CDR3 reads CSVYGTGDPEAFF. CDR3 nucleotide sequence: TGCAGCGTCTACGGGACAGGGGACCCTGAAGCTTTCTTT. V gene TRBV29-1 combines with J gene TRBJ1-1, with 10 positions matching TRBD1. Germline CDR1 and CDR2: SQVTM and ANQGSEA. The CDR3 contains 13 residues. V shed 6 bases, J shed 6 bases, and the junction held 7 bases outside the gene matches.

This clone has only a few counts. The rearrangement links TRBV7-9 to TRBJ1-3, with D possibly TRBD1 on 6 matching bases. The CDR3 consists of 17 residues. Trimming left V 5 bases short and J 0 bases short, with 17 bases between. Germline CDR1 reads SEHNR; CDR2 reads FQNEAQ (reference sequence). DNA for the CDR3: TGTGCCAGCAGCGGAGAGGGGGACGGTTACTCTGGAAACACCATATATTTT. This codes for CASSGEGDGYSGNTIYF.

The rearrangement links TRBV11-2 to TRBJ2-1; 10 positions match TRBD2. This CDR3 contains 17 residues. V lost 5 bases, J lost 12 bases, and 19 bases stayed unmatched. The V gene's germline CDR1 is SGHAT and CDR2 FQNNGV. In nucleotides, the CDR3 is TGTGCCAGCAGCCCGTACTCTAGCGGGGGCCGTTCTATCGGGCAGTTCTTC. It encodes CASSPYSSGGRSIGQFF.

J is TRBJ2-2 and V is TRBV7-3; TRBD2 aligns across 12 bases. The length of the CDR3 is 16 residues. Trimming cost V 5 bases and J 7 bases; bases outside gene matches: 8. The germline CDR1 and CDR2 sequences are SGHTA and FQGTGA. The CDR3 sequence: CASSLTSGGKYGELFF. The DNA for the CDR3 is TGTGCCAGCAGCCTGACTAGCGGGGGCAAATACGGGGAGCTGTTTTTT.

V is TRBV5-5 and J is TRBJ1-2; D is unclear. V was cut by 3 bases and J by 2 bases, with 17 bases left in between. The CDR3 is made up of 16 amino acids. Germline V lookup: CDR1 SGHKS, CDR2 YYEKEE (reference sequence). CDR3: CASSSPRGRRNYGYTF. Written as DNA, the CDR3 is TGTGCCAGCAGCTCGCCTCGTGGCAGACGGAACTATGGCTACACCTTC.

This rearrangement joins TRBV7-9 to TRBJ1-1, with D possibly being TRBD1 (5 bases). The CDR3 runs 15 residues. Trimming pared 3 bases from V and 1 base from J, leaving 12 bases between. Germline loops: CDR1 SEHNR, CDR2 FQNEAQ (reference sequence). The CDR3 reads CASSFSGTANTEAFF. DNA of the CDR3: TGTGCCAGCAGCTTTTCCGGGACGGCGAACACTGAAGCTTTCTTT.

The chain has TRBV6-1 and TRBJ2-2, with D unresolved. CDR1 is MNHNS, CDR2 SASEGT, per germline. This CDR3 contains 17 residues. Between the trimmed V and J ends, which lost 2 bases and 1 base, there was a span of 14 bases. The CDR3 DNA reads TGTGCCAGCAGTGAAAGGCCCCTAAGGCTGAACACCGGGGAGCTGTTTTTT. It encodes CASSERPLRLNTGELFF.

This chain links TRBV10-3 with TRBJ2-3; the D gene is possibly TRBD2 (5 bases). This CDR3 is 15 amino acids long. Germline V gene lookup returns CDR1 ENHRY and CDR2 SYGVKD. Trimming shortened V by 10 bases and J by 1 base, and 18 bases separated the two germline ends. The CDR3 sequence: CATNGPTRGTDTQYF. CDR3 nucleotide sequence: TGTGCCACCAACGGGCCGACGCGGGGCACAGATACGCAGTATTTT.

The CDR3 nucleotides are TGTGCCAGCAGCGTAGGACTCCTAACCAATGAGCAGTTCTTC. Amino acid sequence: CASSVGLLTNEQFF. V and J are TRBV9 and TRBJ2-1, with D uncertain. V was shortened by 0 bases and J by 6 bases, with 10 bases between the two germline ends. CDR1 SGDLS and CDR2 YYNGEE come from the germline V gene. The CDR3 consists of 14 residues.

The chain couples TRBV18 to TRBJ2-5; 9 positions match TRBD2. The germline CDR1 and CDR2 sequences are KGHSH and LQKENI. V trimming: 3 bases; J trimming: 2 bases; junction bases outside the gene matches: 4. The CDR3 is made up of 15 amino acids. The DNA of the CDR3 is TGTGCCAGCTCACCGGCTAGCGGGGCACAAGAGACCCAGTACTTC. This sequence encodes CASSPASGAQETQYF.

V usage is TRBV6-4 and J usage is TRBJ2-2; no clear D. CDR1 is MRHNA, CDR2 SNTAGT, per germline. Trimming removed 3 bases at V and 0 bases at J, with 8 bases between. This CDR3 region has 15 residues. CDR3 region: CASSESLSNTGELFF. The CDR3, as DNA: TGTGCCAGCAGTGAAAGTTTGTCGAACACCGGGGAGCTGTTTTTT.

J is TRBJ2-2 and V is TRBV9; D might be TRBD1 or TRBD2, each matching 6 bases. This CDR3 is 16 amino acids long. The V end was cut by 5 bases, the J end by 6 bases, with 20 bases between. The germline V gene encodes CDR1 SGDLS and CDR2 YYNGEE. The CDR3 DNA reads TGTGCCAGCAGTTCCGGACCCGGGGGCGGGGCCGGGGAGCTGTTTTTT. This encodes CASSSGPGGGAGELFF.

V is TRBV19 and J is TRBJ1-1; D is undetermined. V lost 0 bases, J lost 2 bases, and 13 bases lay in between. The germline V gene has CDR1 LNHDA and CDR2 SQIVND (reference sequence). This CDR3 spans 16 amino acids. CDR3 amino acids: CASSIDWAVVNTEAFF. The CDR3 DNA reads as TGTGCCAGTAGTATAGATTGGGCGGTGGTAAACACTGAAGCTTTCTTT. Looking up the rest from reference TRBV19 and TRBJ1-1 gives the full variable domain: DGGITQSPKYLFRKEGQNVTLSCEQNLNHDAMYWYRQDPGQGLRLIYYSQIVNDFQKGDIAEGYSVSREKKESFPLTVTSAQKNPTAFYLCASSIDWAVVNTEAFFGQGTRLTVV.

The chain couples TRBV5-6 to TRBJ1-2; 11 positions match TRBD1. Germline loops: CDR1 SGHDT, CDR2 YYEEEE. CDR3 length: 15 amino acids. Germline trimming cut 3 bases from V and 5 bases from J; bases unmatched to any gene: 6. The CDR3 region has the DNA TGTGCCAGCAGCTCCCCGGGGACAGGGGGATATGGCTACACCTTC. Translating gives CASSSPGTGGYGYTF.

The chain joins TRBV27 to TRBJ1-2; D remains ambiguous. CDR1 and CDR2 from the germline V gene are MNHEY and SMNVEV (reference sequence). The CDR3 contains 13 residues. V dropped 0 bases and J dropped 4 bases, with 6 bases sitting between them. CDR3 residues: CASSLSAGYGYTF. The CDR3, as DNA: TGTGCCAGCAGTTTATCAGCAGGCTATGGCTACACCTTC.

J is TRBJ1-5 and V is TRBV19; 10 bases match TRBD1. Germline loops: CDR1 LNHDA, CDR2 SQIVND (reference sequence). This CDR3 is built from 14 residues. After removal of 5 bases from V and 9 bases from J, the junction contained 7 bases not matched to a gene. This chain's CDR3 is CASSLGTGVRPQHF. The CDR3 DNA reads as TGTGCCAGTAGTTTAGGGACAGGGGTGCGGCCCCAGCATTTT.

In DNA, the CDR3 is TGCAGCGTCCTGACAGGGGTGAACACTGAAGCTTTCTTT. Amino acids: CSVLTGVNTEAFF. The rearrangement joins TRBV29-1 to TRBJ1-1; 8 nucleotides agree with TRBD1. V was clipped by 6 bases and J by 0 bases; unmatched bases: 3. The CDR3 is made up of 13 amino acids. The germline V gene has CDR1 SQVTM and CDR2 ANQGSEA.